This entry features one T cell receptor (beta chain) sequence. The antigen it binds to is not known. No much larger clonotype is one base removed from it; base qualities were not supplied. The sample comes from a study of OX40 agonist ivuxolimab in advanced cancers. With regard to the full study: Ivuxolimab was a fully human IgG2 agonistic monoclonal antibody targeting the costimulatory receptor OX40 (CD134). Intravenous ivuxolimab was administered to patients every 2 weeks at six dose levels: 0.01, 0.1, 0.3, 1.5, 3 and 10 mg/kg. Of the roughly 51 patients in dose escalation, about 20 had hepatocellular carcinoma, approximately 15 had melanoma, 9 had renal cell carcinoma and 9 had head and neck cancer. In the dose-escalation cohort, 82.7% of patients were male, and the mean age was about 55 years, with a range of roughly 23 to 85. Patients were allowed to have had prior anti-PD-1, anti-PD-L1 or anti-CTLA-4 therapy, and approximately 43% of the dose-escalation patients had previously received checkpoint inhibitors. Partial responses occurred in three dose-escalation patients: two with cutaneous melanoma and one with hepatocellular carcinoma. The purpose of peripheral TCRbeta sequencing was to test whether ivuxolimab changed TCR sequence diversity and led to clonal T-cell expansion. The paper covers the monotherapy dose-escalation part of the phase I ivuxolimab trial, which included N ≈ 50 patients. What the study reported, not specific to this receptor: Low levels of normalized T-cell clonal expansion were also shown by some nonresponding patients. Clonal expansion of both CD4+ and CD8+ blood T cells was observed from baseline to week 6 at doses 0.1 to 3.0 mg/kg. After ivuxolimab, CD8+ T cells had more expanded clones than CD4+ T cells on average. In partial responders in the 0.1-3.0 mg/kg groups, normalized peripheral clonal expansion was found to be among the lowest, especially among CD8+ T cells. Antigen specificity was not determined for the clonally expanded peripheral T cells.

The trial excluded patients who had a history of autoimmune disease or who were on systemic immunosuppression. Peripheral blood for TCR sequencing was collected from all dose cohorts at baseline, on cycle 4 day 1, and on cycle 7 day 1. The samples were taken from a phase I, first-in-human, multicenter, open-label dose-escalation trial of ivuxolimab. Adults with locally advanced or metastatic head and neck squamous cell, hepatocellular, melanoma or renal cell carcinoma were enrolled in the trial. Before TCR sequencing, CD4+ and CD8+ T cells were separately sorted from peripheral blood. Genomic DNA was extracted from sorted cells for sequencing of the TCRbeta CDR3 region. TCRbeta CDR3 regions were sequenced using the immunoSEQ Assay. Here the immuneACCESS table is served through TCRdb, limited to in-frame sequences with V and J called. Missing clones are a known gap in these copies; in checked studies unresolved V genes cover under half, and the rest lacks a known reason. The sample profile shows 50,000 to 60,000 clones; 86% of them were found once. The ten largest clones represent 6.5% to 7.5% of the sample.

Unmatched junction bases come to 7, with V trimmed by 10 bases and J by 6 bases. The CDR3 numbers 13 residues from cysteine through phenylalanine. Only CDR3 DNA is held: 39 bases, read in frame from base 1. According to the germline V gene, CDR1 reads SNHLY and CDR2 reads FYNNEI. The V and J genes are TRBV2 and TRBJ2-7, with TRBD1 matching 12 junction bases. The sequence was collected from an adult with an advanced solid tumor such as melanoma, head and neck, liver or kidney cancer. Sequencing used CD4+ or CD8+ T cells sorted from blood, obtained in a trial of the OX40 agonist ivuxolimab. CDR3 region: CATRGTGGAEQYF. The nucleotide sequence is given as TGTGCCACCAGGGGGACAGGGGGCGCCGAGCAGTACTTC.